Following are 11 T cell receptor beta chains from one sample sequenced in a study of beta chain features in type 1 diabetes. Study findings and constraints: For Type 1 diabetes patients, all four CD4+ subsets carried TCRB CDR3s that were moderately but significantly shorter.

What was sequenced were expressed TCRB transcripts, since all of the isolated RNA had been reverse transcribed. Profiled with immunoSEQ multiplex PCR; TCRdb holds only in-frame clones, not every one. The repertoire has 600,000 to 700,000 clones, around 15% of them found once; the top ten carry 0.022%. Their antigens are not known. The sequenced sample was naive CD4+ T cells from blood. The receptors come from a young man with type 1 diabetes.

V usage is TRBV18 and J usage is TRBJ1-5, with D unclear. The CDR3 length is 12 residues. CDR1 is KGHSH and CDR2 is LQKENI in the germline V gene. V was cut by 3 bases and J by 9 bases, with 9 bases left in between. The CDR3 loop reads CASSPDPWPQHF. The CDR3 coding sequence is TGTGCCAGCTCACCGGACCCATGGCCCCAGCATTTT.

The rearrangement links TRBV30 to TRBJ1-2; D may be TRBD1 (5 bases). The CDR3 length is 14 residues. Germline lookup yields CDR1 GTSNPN and CDR2 SVGIG (reference sequence). V gave up 1 base and J gave up 0 bases, with 9 bases separating them. The CDR3 region has the DNA TGTGCCTGGAGTGAGCAGGGAGCTAACTATGGCTACACCTTC. This sequence encodes CAWSEQGANYGYTF.

On this clone: A much bigger clone sits one base away, suggesting this may be a read error. This sequence joins TRBV6-5 and TRBJ2-1, with no clear D. CDR1 is MNHEY, CDR2 SVGAGI, per germline. The CDR3 length is 11 residues. V was shortened by 4 bases and J by 5 bases, with 3 bases between the two germline ends. The CDR3 DNA reads as TGTGCCAGCAGTTCCGACAATGAGCAGTTCTTC. As protein: CASSSDNEQFF.

This clone was observed a handful of times. The chain is built from TRBV15 and TRBJ2-1; D possibly corresponds to TRBD2 (5 bases). The CDR3 sequence is 15 residues long. V was clipped by 6 bases and J by 0 bases, with 12 bases between them. CDR1 is LNHNV, CDR2 YYDKDF, per germline (reference sequence). The CDR3 region is CATRSTGSSYNEQFF. The CDR3 bases are TGTGCCACCAGATCCACGGGGAGCTCCTACAATGAGCAGTTCTTC.

This clone was counted only a few times. V and J are TRBV6-5 and TRBJ2-3; tentative D call: TRBD2 (5 bases). V was shortened by 0 bases and J by 7 bases, with 17 bases between the two germline ends. The CDR3 has 16 amino acids. Germline CDR1 and CDR2: MNHEY and SVGAGI. The CDR3 bases are TGTGCCAGCAGTTACTCGGGTAGCTCGACTACTCATACGCAGTATTTT. It codes for CASSYSGSSTTHTQYF.

V gene TRBV6-5 combines with J gene TRBJ1-2; a weak D match, TRBD1 (6 bases). The CDR3 consists of 12 residues. Germline CDR1 and CDR2: MNHEY and SVGAGI. The V gene lost 3 bases and the J gene lost 7 bases, with 9 bases spanning the gap. CDR3 amino acids: CASSYLGAGYTF. The CDR3 bases are TGTGCCAGCAGTTATTTGGGGGCTGGCTACACCTTC.

This clone was recorded a few times. The V and J genes are TRBV4-1 and TRBJ2-4, with 9 bases aligning to TRBD2. CDR3 length: 17 residues. J gave up 0 bases and V 4 bases, and 7 bases lay outside the gene matches. Per germline, CDR1 MGHRA and CDR2 YSYEKL. This CDR3 is CASSPLGTSKAKNIQYF. The CDR3 DNA reads TGCGCCAGCAGCCCTTTAGGGACTAGCAAAGCCAAAAACATTCAGTACTTC.

This clone was seen a few times. The genes are TRBV30 and TRBJ1-1; D unclear. V was cut by 3 bases and J by 0 bases, with 8 bases left in between. Germline CDR1 and CDR2: GTSNPN and SVGIG (reference sequence). CDR3 size: 13 residues. CDR3 amino acids: CAWRPLVNTEAFF. The DNA of the CDR3 is TGTGCCTGGAGACCCTTAGTGAACACTGAAGCTTTCTTT.

The rearrangement uses TRBV10-2 and TRBJ1-4, with 7 bases fitting TRBD1. Germline V gives CDR1 WSHSY, CDR2 SAAADI. The V segment lost 0 bases and the J segment 6 bases; nucleotides outside the gene matches: 4. The CDR3 is made up of 15 amino acids. CDR3 sequence: CASSESHRGDEKLFF. DNA for the CDR3: TGCGCCAGCAGTGAGTCCCACAGGGGAGATGAAAAACTGTTTTTT.

This clone appeared a few times. The rearrangement links TRBV6-5 to TRBJ2-7; 10 bases agree with TRBD1. CDR1 is MNHEY and CDR2 is SVGAGI in the germline V gene. The CDR3 length is 16 residues. J was trimmed by 2 bases and V by 4 bases; bases with no gene match: 8. In nucleotides, the CDR3 is TGTGCCAGCAGTTTTTCGGGACAGGGGATGACCTACGAGCAGTACTTC. Its translation: CASSFSGQGMTYEQYF.

This clone appeared a few times. The rearrangement links TRBV18 to TRBJ1-6; D unclear. CDR3 size: 15 residues. CDR1 and CDR2 (germline): KGHSH, LQKENI. Trimming took off 6 bases at V and 7 bases at J, with 16 bases between the two ends. CDR3 sequence: CASSITLLGNSPLHF. In DNA, the CDR3 is TGTGCCAGCTCGATAACACTGTTGGGAAATTCACCCCTCCACTTT. The whole variable domain, remainder taken from reference TRBV18 and TRBJ1-6, is NAGVMQNPRHLVRRRGQEARLRCSPMKGHSHVYWYRQLPEEGLKFMVYLQKENIIDESGMPKERFSAEFPKEGPSILRIQQVVRGDSAAYFCASSITLLGNSPLHFGNGTRLTVT.